What follows are 30 T cell receptor beta chains derived from one specimen sequenced in a study of T cell repertoires in cytomegalovirus infection. TCRdb recomputed calls from the reads with MiXCR, one row per CDR3 protein. The profile shows a few hundred thousand distinct CDR3 sequences, around 9.5% of them singletons. The source material was PBMCs. All receptors come from a human donor in good health (CMV status not recorded). Some clones in this sample may be carry-over from other donors' samples.

This clonotype was seen repeatedly, ten times or more. V gene TRBV7-2 combines with J gene TRBJ1-3; TRBD1 might be the D (6 bases). Per germline, CDR1 SGHTA and CDR2 FQGNSA. The CDR3 totals 13 residues. V lost 5 bases and J 4 bases, leaving 9 bases between the germline ends. The CDR3 bases are TGTGCCAGCAGCGTAGACAGGGGAAACACCATATATTTT. Amino acids: CASSVDRGNTIYF. Drawing the rest from reference TRBV7-2 and TRBJ1-3, the complete variable domain is GAGVSQSPSNKVTEKGKDVELRCDPISGHTALYWYRQSLGQGLEFLIYFQGNSAPDKSGLPSDRFSAERTGGSVSTLTIQRTQQEDSAVYLCASSVDRGNTIYFGEGSWLTVV.

On this clonotype itself: A read error may explain this, as a much larger clone is one base away. The chain links TRBV6-2 or TRBV6-3 to TRBJ2-2; possibly TRBD1 for D (6 bases). The germline gives CDR1 MNHEY, CDR2 SVGEGT. This CDR3 is built from 12 residues. The CDR3 sequence is CSSSTGTGELFF. The CDR3 coding sequence is TGTTCCAGCAGTACAGGGACCGGGGAGCTGTTTTTT.

This clonotype was recorded at least ten times. At one boundary the junction diverges from the germline segment, which might be a read error. This chain uses TRBV7-2 with TRBJ1-2; 7 nucleotides line up with TRBD1. The CDR3 covers 14 residues. Germline V lookup: CDR1 SGHTA, CDR2 FQGNSA. CDR3 sequence (DNA): TGTGCCAGCAGCTTAGGGTTCGGACAGGCCGTTTCTAACTTC. Protein product: CASSLGFGQAVSNF.

This clonotype was seen once. The chain combines TRBV20-1 with TRBJ2-7; perhaps TRBD1 as D (5 bases). Germline CDR1 DFQATT, CDR2 SNEGSKA (reference sequence). Trimming pared 0 bases from V and 3 bases from J, leaving 12 bases between. This CDR3 contains 14 residues. The CDR3 spells CSAREGIGHYEQYF. Here the CDR3 DNA reads TGCAGTGCTAGAGAAGGAATAGGACACTACGAGCAGTACTTC.

This clonotype appeared many times. V gene TRBV12-3 or TRBV12-4 combines with J gene TRBJ2-2; D is possibly TRBD2 (7 bases). The CDR3 is 14 amino acids. V gave up 8 bases and J gave up 3 bases, with 13 bases separating them. The CDR3 loop is CASGGGLHTGELFF. DNA for the CDR3: TGTGCCAGCGGGGGGGGGCTGCACACCGGGGAGCTGTTTTTT.

The gene calls are TRBV9 and TRBJ2-7; 8 bases are shared with TRBD1. The CDR3 runs to 14 residues. Germline V gene lookup returns CDR1 SGDLS and CDR2 YYNGEE. V trimming: 3 bases; J trimming: 3 bases; junction bases outside the gene matches: 5. The CDR3 reads CASSGTGGVYEQYF. CDR3 DNA sequence: TGTGCCAGCAGCGGAACAGGGGGAGTCTACGAGCAGTACTTC. Complete variable domain (other parts from reference TRBV9 and TRBJ2-7): DSGVTQTPKHLITATGQRVTLRCSPRSGDLSVYWYQQSLDQGLQFLIQYYNGEERAKGNILERFSAQQFPDLHSELNLSSLELGDSALYFCASSGTGGVYEQYFGPGTRLTVT.

This clonotype was found many times. The chain joins TRBV20-1 to TRBJ1-1, with TRBD1 as a possible D gene (5 bases). Germline V gene sequence: CDR1 DFQATT, CDR2 SNEGSKA (reference sequence). CDR3 length: 15 amino acids. With 6 bases removed from V and 4 bases from J, the gap between germline ends came to 21 bases. The CDR3 DNA follows: TGCAGTGCGAGTAGGACACTTTTGGTCGGCACTGAAGCTTTCTTT. It translates to CSASRTLLVGTEAFF.

Only a few counts were recorded for this clonotype. The chain combines TRBV5-1 with TRBJ2-7; 10 nucleotides align to TRBD2. CDR1 SGHRS and CDR2 YFSETQ come from the germline V gene. With 4 bases clipped from V and 4 bases from J, the junction kept 17 bases outside the gene matches. There are 18 residues in the CDR3. The DNA of the CDR3 is TGCGCCAGCAGCACACGGACTAGCGGCACCATCTCTCAGTACGAGCAGTACTTC. This translates into CASSTRTSGTISQYEQYF.

This clonotype has more than one count but fewer than ten. The CDR3 nucleotides read TGTGCCACCAGCAGAGATTCATACAATGAGCAGTTCTTC. It codes for CATSRDSYNEQFF. The chain employs TRBV15 and TRBJ2-1, with D unclear. The germline V gene encodes CDR1 LNHNV and CDR2 YYDKDF (reference sequence). This CDR3 is built from 13 residues. The V and J ends lost 0 bases and 4 bases respectively, with 4 bases between them.

This sequence joins TRBV7-3 and TRBJ2-3; 12 bases align to TRBD2. The CDR3 spans 17 residues. After removal of 4 bases from V and 5 bases from J, the junction contained 10 bases not matched to a gene. From germline, CDR1 is SGHTA and CDR2 FQGTGA. The CDR3 spells CASSSSGLAGPLDTQYF. In DNA form, the CDR3 reads TGTGCCAGCAGCTCTTCAGGACTAGCGGGGCCTTTAGATACGCAGTATTTT.

This clonotype was detected ten times or more. V is TRBV7-6 and J is TRBJ2-3; D possibly uses TRBD1 or TRBD2 (6 bases each). Germline V gives CDR1 SGHVS, CDR2 FNYEAQ. The CDR3 is 13 residues long. V lost 5 bases and J 4 bases, leaving 10 bases between the germline ends. This CDR3 reads CASSPRGPDTQYF. CDR3 DNA: TGTGCCAGCAGCCCCCGGGGGCCAGATACGCAGTATTTT. Together with reference TRBV7-6 and TRBJ2-3, the CDR3 gives the full variable domain: GAGVSQSPRYKVTKRGQDVALRCDPISGHVSLYWYRQALGQGPEFLTYFNYEAQQDKSGLPNDRFSAERPEGSISTLTIQRTEQRDSAMYRCASSPRGPDTQYFGPGTRLTVL.

This clonotype was found many times. The V call is TRBV7-9, the J call TRBJ2-7; D is ambiguous. Trimming removed 8 bases at V and 3 bases at J, with 17 bases between. There are 14 residues in the CDR3. CDR1 is SEHNR, CDR2 FQNEAQ, per germline (reference sequence). Here the CDR3 reads CASGINSKLYEQYF. CDR3 DNA: TGTGCCAGCGGGATCAACTCTAAACTCTACGAGCAGTACTTC.

There are a few counts of this clonotype. V gene TRBV28 combines with J gene TRBJ2-7; no clear D. In germline, CDR1 is MDHEN, CDR2 SYDVKM. CDR3 length: 16 residues. V gave up 1 base and J gave up 0 bases, with 13 bases separating them. DNA for the CDR3: TGTGCCAGCAGTTTATCATCAGACCGACCCTCCTACGAGCAGTACTTC. It encodes CASSLSSDRPSYEQYF.

Remarks on this clonotype: It may be a read error: a sequence one base away is much more abundant. V usage is TRBV7-3 and J usage is TRBJ2-2, with 9 bases lining up with TRBD1. J lost 9 bases, V lost 2 bases, and 7 bases had no gene match. The CDR3 covers 15 residues. Per germline, CDR1 SGHTA and CDR2 FQGTGA. The CDR3 DNA reads as TGTGCCAGCAGCTTATGGGACAGGGCACCCAGGGAGCTGTTTTTT. Encoded protein: CASSLWDRAPRELFF.

This clonotype was picked up many times. The chain has TRBV7-2 and TRBJ1-2, with TRBD1 matching over 10 bases. Germline values: CDR1 SGHTA, CDR2 FQGNSA. V shed 4 bases, J shed 8 bases, and the junction held 4 bases outside the gene matches. The CDR3 totals 13 residues. This CDR3 reads CASSYRDRGGYTF. The DNA of the CDR3 is TGTGCCAGCAGCTACCGGGACAGGGGCGGCTACACCTTC.

This clonotype was seen only once. Possible read error: a much larger clone is one base away. This sequence joins TRBV7-2 and TRBJ1-4; D may be TRBD1 (6 bases). Germline CDR1 and CDR2: SGHTA and FQGNSA. This CDR3 has 16 amino acids. The CDR3 loop is CATSPGHRATNEKLFF. CDR3 DNA sequence: TGTGCCACCAGCCCGGGCCACAGGGCAACTAATGAAAAACTGTTTTTT.

This chain uses TRBV5-4 with TRBJ2-2, with D maybe TRBD1 (6 bases). Germline V gene lookup returns CDR1 SGHNT and CDR2 YYREEE (reference sequence). V lost 7 bases and J lost 4, with 20 bases in between. This CDR3 is 16 amino acids long. CDR3 sequence reads: CASGGITGKATGELFF. Here the CDR3 DNA reads TGTGCCAGCGGGGGAATTACAGGGAAGGCCACCGGGGAGCTGTTTTTT.

This clonotype came up many times. This rearrangement joins TRBV7-9 to TRBJ1-1; D not resolved. Germline CDR1 SEHNR, CDR2 FQNEAQ (reference sequence). Trimming removed 5 bases from V and 1 base from J, with 14 bases in between. The CDR3 is made up of 15 amino acids. The CDR3 is CASSPDLGTNTEAFF. CDR3 coding DNA: TGTGCCAGCAGCCCAGACTTGGGAACGAACACTGAAGCTTTCTTT.

Regarding this clonotype: Sequence at one end of the junction differs from germline and may be a read error. J is TRBJ2-3 and V is TRBV7-2, with D possibly TRBD1 on 6 matching bases. The CDR3 totals 15 residues. Looked up from germline, CDR1 is SGHTA and CDR2 is FQGNSA. The DNA for the CDR3 is TGTGCCATCAGCCAGGACCACAGGGTAGCAGATACGCAGTATTTT. It translates to CAISQDHRVADTQYF. Based on the CDR3 plus reference TRBV7-2 and TRBJ2-3, the full variable domain is GAGVSQSPSNKVTEKGKDVELRCDPISGHTALYWYRQSLGQGLEFLIYFQGNSAPDKSGLPSDRFSAERTGGSVSTLTIQRTQQEDSAVYLCAISQDHRVADTQYFGPGTRLTVL.

The chain links TRBV28 to TRBJ2-1; D may be TRBD2 (10 bases). Germline V gene sequence: CDR1 MDHEN, CDR2 SYDVKM. The CDR3 runs 15 residues. The V end was cut by 6 bases, the J end by 15 bases, with 27 bases between. Here the CDR3 reads CASSPQGAASGSRFF. In DNA form, the CDR3 reads TGTGCCAGCAGCCCACAGGGGGCGGCTAGCGGGAGTAGGTTCTTC.

In this sample, this clonotype turned up many times. The CDR3 nucleotides are TGTGCCAGCAGCTTAGTGACAAATGAGCAGTTCTTC. The encoded protein is CASSLVTNEQFF. The rearrangement joins TRBV7-2 to TRBJ2-1; D not resolved. Germline assignment: CDR1 SGHTA and CDR2 FQGNSA. The CDR3 contains 12 residues. Trimming took 1 base from V and 7 from J, leaving 5 bases between them.

This clonotype was seen repeatedly, ten times or more. The chain couples TRBV7-2 to TRBJ2-2, with a possible D match to TRBD2 (6 bases). V was cut by 1 base and J by 6 bases, with 12 bases left in between. CDR1 and CDR2 (germline): SGHTA, FQGNSA. This CDR3 has 15 residues. CDR3 loop: CASSLGLAMAGELFF. In DNA form, the CDR3 reads TGTGCCAGCAGCTTAGGCCTAGCGATGGCCGGGGAGCTGTTTTTT.

This clonotype was picked up many times. The chain couples TRBV2 to TRBJ2-1, with TRBD1 matching 8 bases. Germline lookup yields CDR1 SNHLY and CDR2 FYNNEI. The CDR3 contains 18 residues. J lost 3 bases, V lost 4 bases, and 14 bases had no gene match. The CDR3 sequence: CASSVTGTGGYDYNEQFF. The CDR3 DNA is TGTGCCAGCAGTGTAACCGGGACAGGAGGATACGACTACAATGAGCAGTTCTTC.

The chain recombines TRBV29-1 with TRBJ1-1; D may be TRBD1 (5 bases). This CDR3 is built from 13 residues. Looked up from germline, CDR1 is SQVTM and CDR2 is ANQGSEA. Trimming stripped 4 bases from V and 0 bases from J, with 9 bases between. CDR3 sequence (DNA): TGCAGCGTTGTGGGACGTTTGAACACTGAAGCTTTCTTT. Its protein product is CSVVGRLNTEAFF.

This clonotype was picked up many times. This chain connects TRBV28 to TRBJ2-7; D is perhaps TRBD1 or TRBD2 (5 bases each). CDR3 length: 15 amino acids. Trimming took 5 bases from V and 1 from J, leaving 15 bases between them. Germline CDR1 MDHEN, CDR2 SYDVKM. This CDR3 is CASSPALAGSYEQYF. In nucleotides, the CDR3 is TGTGCCAGCAGTCCCGCTCTAGCAGGGTCCTACGAGCAGTACTTC.

The table lists this clonotype with a few counts. The CDR3 reads CASSYPRASGSRETQYF. Here the CDR3 DNA reads TGTGCCAGCAGCTACCCGAGGGCTAGCGGGAGCAGAGAGACCCAGTACTTC. V usage is TRBV7-9 and J usage is TRBJ2-5; 10 bases line up with TRBD2. This CDR3 is 17 amino acids long. Per germline, CDR1 SEHNR and CDR2 FQNEAQ (reference sequence). The J segment lost 4 bases and the V segment lost 4 bases, leaving 12 bases of the junction unmatched.

The V and J genes are TRBV18 and TRBJ1-4; a possible D gene is TRBD1 (6 bases). This CDR3 contains 16 residues. V lost 6 bases, J lost 3 bases, and 17 bases lay in between. Looked up from germline, CDR1 is KGHSH and CDR2 is LQKENI. DNA of the CDR3: TGTGCCAGCTCCCCCATCGACAGGCCTTCTAATGAAAAACTGTTTTTT. This sequence encodes CASSPIDRPSNEKLFF.

This sequence joins TRBV12-3 or TRBV12-4 and TRBJ2-7; D is unresolved. Trimming left V 4 bases short and J 0 bases short, with 7 bases between. There are 13 residues in the CDR3. The CDR3: CASSSLSSYEQYF. CDR3 DNA: TGTGCCAGCAGTTCCCTGAGCTCCTACGAGCAGTACTTC.

The chain employs TRBV10-3 and TRBJ1-6, with no clear D. This CDR3 is 14 amino acids long. Germline CDR1 and CDR2: ENHRY and SYGVKD. The V gene lost 0 bases and the J gene lost 13 bases, with 13 bases spanning the gap. CDR3 sequence reads: CAISESTLGAPLHF. The CDR3 bases are TGTGCCATCAGTGAGTCGACTCTAGGCGCCCCCCTCCACTTT.

This clonotype was counted between two and nine times. The chain has TRBV6-2 or TRBV6-3 and TRBJ2-1; D is perhaps TRBD2 (7 bases). The germline gives CDR1 MNHEY, CDR2 SVGEGT. The ends were cut back, 5 bases at V and 7 bases at J, with 18 bases in the middle. This CDR3 spans 15 amino acids. The CDR3 bases are TGTGCCAGCAGTAGTAATGAGGGGGGGCGGAATGAGCAGTTCTTC. Residues: CASSSNEGGRNEQFF.